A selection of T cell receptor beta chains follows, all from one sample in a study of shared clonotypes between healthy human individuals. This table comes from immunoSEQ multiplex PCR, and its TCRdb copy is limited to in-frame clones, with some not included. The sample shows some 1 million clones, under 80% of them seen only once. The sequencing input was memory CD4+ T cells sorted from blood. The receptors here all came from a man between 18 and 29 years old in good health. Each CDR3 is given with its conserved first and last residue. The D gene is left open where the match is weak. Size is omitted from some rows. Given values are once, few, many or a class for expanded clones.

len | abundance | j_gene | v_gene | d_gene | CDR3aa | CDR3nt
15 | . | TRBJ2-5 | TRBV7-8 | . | CASSLDRGAWETQYF | TGTGCCAGCAGCTTAGATCGGGGGGCATGGGAGACCCAGTACTTC
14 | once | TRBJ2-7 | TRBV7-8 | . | CASSSQGPKYEQYF | TGTGCCAGCAGCTCCCAGGGGCCGAAATACGAGCAGTACTTC
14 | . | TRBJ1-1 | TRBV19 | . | CASRPQGRDTEAFF | TGTGCCAGTCGACCACAGGGAAGGGACACTGAAGCTTTCTTT
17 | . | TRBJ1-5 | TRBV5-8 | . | CASSLAAAARGGQPQHF | TGTGCCAGCAGCTTGGCGGCGGCAGCAAGGGGTGGTCAGCCCCAGCATTTT
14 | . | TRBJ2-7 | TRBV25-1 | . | CASRPTLTSYEQYF | TGTGCCAGCAGGCCGACGTTAACCTCCTACGAGCAGTACTTC
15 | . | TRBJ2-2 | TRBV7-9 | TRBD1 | CASSSKTGAPGELFF | TGTGCCAGCAGCTCAAAAACAGGGGCCCCCGGGGAGCTGTTTTTT
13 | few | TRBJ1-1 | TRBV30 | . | CAWSVMSGTEAFF | TGTGCCTGGAGTGTTATGTCGGGCACTGAAGCTTTCTTT
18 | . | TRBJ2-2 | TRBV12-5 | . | CASGSRFSTGGLTGELFF | TGTGCTAGTGGTTCTCGATTCTCGACAGGCGGTCTTACCGGGGAGCTGTTTTTT
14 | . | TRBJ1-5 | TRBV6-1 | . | CASSELDEYQPQHF | TGTGCCAGCAGTGAACTCGACGAGTATCAGCCCCAGCATTTT
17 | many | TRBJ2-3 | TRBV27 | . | CARPCHGHQTVPDTQYF | TGTGCCAGGCCGTGTCACGGGCATCAGACTGTCCCAGATACGCAGTATTTT
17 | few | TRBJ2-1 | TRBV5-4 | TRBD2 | CASTLKRAGSSYNEQFF | TGTGCCAGCACTTTGAAGAGAGCGGGGAGCTCCTACAATGAGCAGTTCTTC
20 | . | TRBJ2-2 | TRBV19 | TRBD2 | CASDRGFSGLAGMNTGELFF | TGTGCCAGTGATAGGGGGTTCTCTGGACTAGCGGGTATGAACACCGGGGAGCTGTTTTTT
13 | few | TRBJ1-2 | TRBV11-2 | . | CASSRGPDGGYTF | TGTGCCAGCAGCCGTGGGCCCGACGGTGGCTACACCTTC
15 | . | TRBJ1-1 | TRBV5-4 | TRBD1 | CASSWGTGPNTEAFF | TGTGCCAGCAGCTGGGGGACAGGGCCGAACACTGAAGCTTTCTTT
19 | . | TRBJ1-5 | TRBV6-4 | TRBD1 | CASSDSGGQGALGNQPQHF | TGTGCCAGCAGTGACTCTGGAGGACAGGGGGCCTTAGGGAATCAGCCCCAGCATTTT
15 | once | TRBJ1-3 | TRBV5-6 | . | CASSLPGADGNTIYF | TGTGCCAGCAGCTTGCCGGGGGCGGATGGAAACACCATATATTTT
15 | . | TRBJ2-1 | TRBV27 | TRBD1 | CASSFDRGTYNEQFF | TGTGCCAGCAGCTTCGACAGGGGGACCTACAATGAGCAGTTCTTC
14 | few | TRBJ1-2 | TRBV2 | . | CASSAPDPNRETSF | TGTGCCAGCAGTGCCCCGGACCCGAACAGGGAGACTAGCTTC
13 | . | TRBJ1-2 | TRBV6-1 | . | CASRPTGPRGYTF | TGTGCCAGCAGACCGACAGGTCCTAGGGGCTACACCTTC
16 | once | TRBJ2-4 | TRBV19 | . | CASSIVGSGAKNIQYF | TGTGCCAGTAGTATAGTAGGGTCGGGAGCCAAAAACATTCAGTACTTC
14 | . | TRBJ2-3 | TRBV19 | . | CASSRGAGTDTQYF | TGTGCCAGTAGTCGAGGGGCGGGTACAGATACGCAGTATTTT
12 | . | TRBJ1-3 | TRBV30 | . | CAWSVRGNTIYF | TGTGCCTGGAGTGTACGCGGAAACACCATATATTTT
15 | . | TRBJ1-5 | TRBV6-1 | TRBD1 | CASRDRGWGNQPQHF | TGTGCCAGCAGAGACAGGGGATGGGGCAATCAGCCCCAGCATTTT
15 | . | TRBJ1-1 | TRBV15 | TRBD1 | CATSRGGGLGTEAFF | TGTGCCACCAGCAGGGGAGGGGGCTTGGGCACTGAAGCTTTCTTT
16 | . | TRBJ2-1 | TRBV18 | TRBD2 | CASSPPLAGGSNEQFF | TGTGCCAGCTCACCACCGCTAGCGGGAGGAAGCAATGAGCAGTTCTTC
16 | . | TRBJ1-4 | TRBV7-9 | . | CASSLDHRQFYEKLFF | TGTGCCAGCAGCTTAGATCATAGGCAGTTTTATGAAAAACTGTTTTTT
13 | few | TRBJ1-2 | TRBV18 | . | CASSPDGIYGYTF | TGTGCCAGCTCACCAGACGGGATCTATGGCTACACCTTC
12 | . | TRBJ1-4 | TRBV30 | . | CAWSYGGEKLFF | TGTGCCTGGAGCTACGGTGGTGAAAAACTGTTTTTT
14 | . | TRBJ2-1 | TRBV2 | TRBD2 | CASRTRTGGGEQFF | TGTGCCAGCAGAACCCGAACCGGGGGGGGTGAGCAGTTCTTC
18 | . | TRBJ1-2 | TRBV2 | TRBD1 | CASSFTSGRRTGEEGYTF | TGTGCCAGCAGTTTTACCTCCGGAAGGCGGACAGGGGAGGAAGGCTACACCTTC
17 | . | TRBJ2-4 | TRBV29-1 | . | CSVEDRPSGGTKNIQYF | TGCAGCGTTGAAGACCGGCCATCGGGTGGTACGAAAAACATTCAGTACTTC
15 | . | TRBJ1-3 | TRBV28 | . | CASSLWGADGNTIYF | TGTGCCAGCAGTTTATGGGGCGCGGACGGAAACACCATATATTTT
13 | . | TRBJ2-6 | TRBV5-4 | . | CASSLDGANVLTF | TGTGCCAGCAGCTTGGATGGGGCCAACGTCCTGACTTTC
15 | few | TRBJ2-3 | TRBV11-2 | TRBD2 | CASSFSGGERYTQYF | TGTGCCAGCAGCTTTAGCGGGGGGGAGCGTTATACGCAGTATTTT
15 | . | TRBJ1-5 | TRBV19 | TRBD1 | CASSPGQVNNQPQHF | TGTGCCAGTAGTCCGGGACAGGTTAACAATCAGCCCCAGCATTTT
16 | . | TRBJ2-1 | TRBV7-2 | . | CASSLGSSVSYNEQFF | TGTGCCAGCAGCTTAGGGAGCTCGGTATCCTACAATGAGCAGTTCTTC
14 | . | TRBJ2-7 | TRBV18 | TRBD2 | CASSPTSGVYEQYF | TGTGCCAGCTCGCCGACTAGCGGGGTCTACGAGCAGTACTTC
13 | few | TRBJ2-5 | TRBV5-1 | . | CASSPGPQETQYF | TGCGCCAGCAGCCCCGGACCCCAAGAGACCCAGTACTTC
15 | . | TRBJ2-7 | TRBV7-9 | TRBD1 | CASSLGTGGSDEQYF | TGTGCCAGCAGCTTAGGGACAGGGGGTAGTGACGAGCAGTACTTC
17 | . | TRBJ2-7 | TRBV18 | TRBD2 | CASSLGTSGIHSYEQYF | TGTGCCAGCTCACTCGGGACTAGCGGGATCCACTCCTACGAGCAGTACTTC
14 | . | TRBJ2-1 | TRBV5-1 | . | CASSSQRVDNEQFF | TGCGCCAGCAGCTCCCAGCGGGTGGACAATGAGCAGTTCTTC
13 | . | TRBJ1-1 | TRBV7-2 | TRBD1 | CASSQQTGTEAFF | TGTGCCAGCAGCCAACAGACAGGGACTGAAGCTTTCTTT
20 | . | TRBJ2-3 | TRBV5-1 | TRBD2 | CASSTGLAGGSLRVADTQYF | TGCGCCAGCAGCACCGGACTAGCGGGGGGGTCCCTCCGAGTGGCAGATACGCAGTATTTT
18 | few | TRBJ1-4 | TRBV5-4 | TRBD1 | CASSFPTGWLATNEKLFF | TGTGCCAGCAGCTTTCCGACAGGGTGGCTAGCAACTAATGAAAAACTGTTTTTT
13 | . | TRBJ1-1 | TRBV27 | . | CASSFTRQGNSFF | TGTGCCAGCAGTTTTACCCGGCAGGGGAACTCTTTCTTT
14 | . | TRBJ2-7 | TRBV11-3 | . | CASSLNFGPYEQYF | TGTGCCAGCAGCTTAAATTTCGGCCCCTACGAGCAGTACTTC
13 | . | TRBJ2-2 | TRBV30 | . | CAWKPGTTGELFF | TGTGCCTGGAAGCCAGGGACCACCGGGGAGCTGTTTTTT
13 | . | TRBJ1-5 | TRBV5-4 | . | CASSVGQDQPQHF | TGTGCCAGCAGCGTGGGGCAGGATCAGCCCCAGCATTTT